The rows below give T cell receptor beta chains drawn from one sample of a study of preoperative IRX-2 immunotherapy in early breast cancer. The table came from immunoSEQ multiplex PCR; TCRdb's copy has only in-frame clones and leaves some out. The sample has fewer than 70,000 clones; approximately 94% are singletons. Sampling was done from a patient treated with IRX-2 immunotherapy. The receptors shown here come from a human donor with breast cancer. Both conserved end residues are part of each CDR3. Each record gives: V gene, D gene, clone size, J gene, CDR3 DNA, CDR3 protein. The D gene is left open where the match is weak. Clone sizes are given selectively: once, few, many, or a class where the clone is expanded.

V: TRBV4-3; D: -; size: few; J: TRBJ2-1; DNA: TGCGCCAGCAGCCAAGGAGGACGCCAGAATGAGCAGTTCTTC; CDR3: CASSQGGRQNEQFF
V: TRBV5-1; D: TRBD1; size: -; J: TRBJ2-7; DNA: TGCGCCAGCAGCTCACAGGGACAGGGAATTCAGCAGTACTTC; CDR3: CASSSQGQGIQQYF
V: TRBV5-4; D: TRBD1; size: -; J: TRBJ2-7; DNA: TGTGCCAGCAGCGGGCCGGGACAGGGGCCCTACGAGCAGTACTTC; CDR3: CASSGPGQGPYEQYF
V: TRBV7-2; D: -; size: -; J: TRBJ2-6; DNA: TGTGCCAGCGTACCCCGGAGACCCAACTCTGGGGCCAACGTCCTGACTTTC; CDR3: CASVPRRPNSGANVLTF
V: TRBV9; D: TRBD1; size: -; J: TRBJ1-4; DNA: TGTGCCAGACAGGGGGACGCAACTAATGAAAAACTGTTTTTT; CDR3: CARQGDATNEKLFF
V: TRBV2; D: -; size: -; J: TRBJ1-4; DNA: TGTGCCAGCAGCGGCCTCGTTGCAACTAATGAAAAACTGTTTTTT; CDR3: CASSGLVATNEKLFF
V: TRBV11-3; D: -; size: -; J: TRBJ2-5; DNA: TGTGCCAGCAGCTTATACGCGGGGGCTCAGACCCAGTACTTC; CDR3: CASSLYAGAQTQYF
V: TRBV19; D: -; size: once; J: TRBJ1-5; DNA: TGTGCCAGCTGGGGCAGCAATCAGCCCCAGCATTTT; CDR3: CASWGSNQPQHF
V: TRBV7-2; D: -; size: -; J: TRBJ2-7; DNA: TGTGCCAGCAGCTTGGAGCGGACCTACGAGCAGTACTTC; CDR3: CASSLERTYEQYF
V: TRBV4-1; D: TRBD1; size: -; J: TRBJ1-2; DNA: TGCGCCAGCAGCCACGTGGGACAGGAGTCATATGGCTACACCTTC; CDR3: CASSHVGQESYGYTF
V: TRBV25-1; D: TRBD1; size: -; J: TRBJ1-1; DNA: TGTGCCAGCAGTGGACAGGGTGGGAGTCACACTGAAGCTTTCTTT; CDR3: CASSGQGGSHTEAFF
V: TRBV19; D: TRBD2; size: once; J: TRBJ2-1; DNA: TGTGCCAGTAGTATAGTCAGCGGGAGGGGGCGGAATGAGCAGTTCTTC; CDR3: CASSIVSGRGRNEQFF
V: TRBV18; D: TRBD1; size: -; J: TRBJ1-2; DNA: TGTGCCAGCTCACGAACAGGGGGCAATGGCTACACCTTC; CDR3: CASSRTGGNGYTF
V: TRBV9; D: -; size: -; J: TRBJ1-2; DNA: TGTGCCAGCAGCGAAGATAGGGGTGCGGGCGGCTACACCTTC; CDR3: CASSEDRGAGGYTF
V: TRBV2; D: -; size: -; J: TRBJ1-2; DNA: TGTGCCAGCAGTGAGGGCCCCGGTGGGGACTATGGCTACACCTTC; CDR3: CASSEGPGGDYGYTF
V: TRBV7-8; D: TRBD1; size: -; J: TRBJ1-1; DNA: TGTGCCAGCAGCTTCCAAGGACAGGGACTTGAAGCTTTCTTT; CDR3: CASSFQGQGLEAFF
V: TRBV9; D: TRBD1; size: -; J: TRBJ2-7; DNA: TGTGCCAGCAGCGTCAAAGACCGGGACAGGGTCGATGAGCAGTACTTC; CDR3: CASSVKDRDRVDEQYF
V: TRBV7-2; D: -; size: -; J: TRBJ2-7; DNA: TGTGCCAGCAGCTGGGACCCGGTCTCCGAGCAGTACTTC; CDR3: CASSWDPVSEQYF
V: TRBV15; D: -; size: -; J: TRBJ2-5; DNA: TGTGCCACCAGCTCCCATCATATGACTTCTCAAGAGACCCAGTACTTC; CDR3: CATSSHHMTSQETQYF
V: TRBV19; D: -; size: -; J: TRBJ1-5; DNA: TGTGCCAGTAGCAAGGGGGTAGGCAATCAGCCCCAGCATTTT; CDR3: CASSKGVGNQPQHF
V: TRBV7-3; D: -; size: -; J: TRBJ2-2; DNA: TGTGCCAGCAGCGACTTAGCGAGCACCGGGGAGCTGTTTTTT; CDR3: CASSDLASTGELFF
V: TRBV14; D: TRBD2; size: -; J: TRBJ2-1; DNA: TGTGCCAGCAGCCAAGGGGGGGGGTCCTACAATGAGCAGTTCTTC; CDR3: CASSQGGGSYNEQFF
V: TRBV28; D: TRBD1; size: -; J: TRBJ2-1; DNA: TGTGCCAGCAGAAGACAGGGGGGAACGGAGCAGTTCTTC; CDR3: CASRRQGGTEQFF
V: TRBV23-1; D: -; size: -; J: TRBJ1-1; DNA: TGCGCCAGCAGTCAATCGATTGGCGGGAGAGGGGAGACTGAAGCTTTCTTT; CDR3: CASSQSIGGRGETEAFF
V: TRBV20-1; D: TRBD1; size: -; J: TRBJ1-2; DNA: TGCAGTGCCGGACAGGGCCTACCGCTCTTC; CDR3: CSAGQGLPLF
V: TRBV13; D: -; size: -; J: TRBJ2-3; DNA: TGTGCCAGCAGCGTGTGGGGCCGTAGCACAGATACGCAGTATTTT; CDR3: CASSVWGRSTDTQYF
V: TRBV4-2; D: -; size: -; J: TRBJ2-7; DNA: TGTGCCAACAGCCAAGGCCCCAGTGGCTACGAGCAGTACTTC; CDR3: CANSQGPSGYEQYF
V: TRBV4-1; D: -; size: -; J: TRBJ2-2; DNA: TGCGCCAGCAGCCTGAGGACAGCTTCCAACACCGGGGAGCTGTTTTTT; CDR3: CASSLRTASNTGELFF
V: TRBV11-2; D: -; size: -; J: TRBJ2-7; DNA: TGTGCCAGCAGTAGCGTGGGGGAAAAACGATACGAGCAGTACTTC; CDR3: CASSSVGEKRYEQYF
V: TRBV9; D: -; size: once; J: TRBJ1-3; DNA: TGTGCCAGCAGCGTAGCCGCGGGTTTCTCCTCTGGAAACACCATATATTTT; CDR3: CASSVAAGFSSGNTIYF
V: TRBV7-9; D: TRBD1; size: -; J: TRBJ1-3; DNA: TGTGCCAGCAGCTTACACGACAGGGGAGCTGGAAACACCATATATTTT; CDR3: CASSLHDRGAGNTIYF
V: TRBV5-1; D: -; size: -; J: TRBJ1-1; DNA: TGCGCCAGCAGCTTGGGGGTCGGGGGTACTGAAGCTTTCTTT; CDR3: CASSLGVGGTEAFF
V: TRBV10-3; D: -; size: -; J: TRBJ1-3; DNA: TGTGCCAACCGCGGGGGGGTCGGAAACACCATATATTTT; CDR3: CANRGGVGNTIYF
V: TRBV7-2; D: TRBD1; size: -; J: TRBJ1-3; DNA: TGTGCCAGCAGCCGAGGACAGGGGGGAAACACCATATATTTT; CDR3: CASSRGQGGNTIYF
V: TRBV10-2; D: -; size: -; J: TRBJ2-1; DNA: TGCGCCAGCAGTGAGTCGTTCGGGGTCTACAATGAGCAGTTCTTC; CDR3: CASSESFGVYNEQFF